This TCR beta chain was identified during a study of CD8+ T cells in alopecia areata. With 6 bases clipped from V and 1 base from J, the junction kept 8 bases outside the gene matches. This CDR3 is 14 amino acids long. The V gene's germline CDR1 is SQVTM and CDR2 ANQGSEA. In each case, RNA was isolated and then reverse transcribed into cDNA as the sequencing template. This table comes from immunoSEQ multiplex PCR, and its TCRdb copy is limited to in-frame clones, with some not included. The table shows approximately 170,000 clones, with around 56% occurring only once. Specified treatment: oral pan-JAK inhibitor, 5-10 mg twice daily.

The sequencing here drew on CD4+ T cells sorted from blood, taken at week 4, from a patient treated with tofacitinib. This chain connects TRBV29-1 to TRBJ2-5; 7 bases line up with TRBD1. This TCR was recovered from a human donor with alopecia areata. CDR3 bases: TGCAGCGTACCTAGGGGGACAGCCCAAGAGACCCAGTACTTC. Amino acid sequence: CSVPRGTAQETQYF.